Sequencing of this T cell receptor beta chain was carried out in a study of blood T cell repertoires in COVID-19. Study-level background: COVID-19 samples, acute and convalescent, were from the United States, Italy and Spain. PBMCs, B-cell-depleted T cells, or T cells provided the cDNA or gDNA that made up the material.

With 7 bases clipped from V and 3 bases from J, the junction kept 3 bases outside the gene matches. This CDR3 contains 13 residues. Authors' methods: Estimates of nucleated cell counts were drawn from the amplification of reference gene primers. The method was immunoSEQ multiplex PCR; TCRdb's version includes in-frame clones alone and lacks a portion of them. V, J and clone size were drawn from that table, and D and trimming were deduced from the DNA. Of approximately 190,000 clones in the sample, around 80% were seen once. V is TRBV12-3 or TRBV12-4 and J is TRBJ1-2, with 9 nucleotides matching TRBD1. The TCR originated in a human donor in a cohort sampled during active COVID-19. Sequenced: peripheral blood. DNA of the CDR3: TGTGCCAGCATACGGACAGGGGACTATGGCTACACCTTC. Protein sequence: CASIRTGDYGYTF.